The subject of this entry is one T cell receptor beta chain. Lactation, pregnancy, uncontrolled infections and other autoimmune diseases were all grounds for excluding patients. With 5 bases removed from V and 8 bases from J, the gap between germline ends came to 31 bases. Looked up from germline, CDR1 is SGHTA and CDR2 is FQGTGA. The CDR3 runs to 18 residues. Amplified material comprised TCR beta CDR3 regions derived from RNA transcripts. RT-PCR with HTBI primers came first, then second-round multiplex PCR. One entry per CDR3 protein results from TCRdb running MiXCR on the multiplex PCR reads. Altogether over a million distinct CDR3 sequences are present, 35% to 45% being singletons, with the ten largest covering around 10%. The data belong to a study of Graves' ophthalmopathy and Graves' hyperthyroidism.

This TCR derives from an adult man with Graves' hyperthyroidism. The chain is built from TRBV7-3 and TRBJ2-7; D may be TRBD1 (5 bases). Material for sequencing was peripheral blood or thyroid tissue (not recorded which). CDR3 sequence (DNA): TGTGCCAGCAGCCGTGATGGGTGGCAATCTGGCAGTGACAGCCAGCAGTACTTC. This translates into CASSRDGWQSGSDSQQYF. The full variable domain, with the rest looked up from reference TRBV7-3 and TRBJ2-7, is GAGVSQTPSNKVTEKGKYVELRCDPISGHTALYWYRQSLGQGPEFLIYFQGTGAADDSGLPNDRFFAVRPEGSVSTLKIQRTERGDSAVYLCASSRDGWQSGSDSQQYFGPGTRLTVT.